The T cell receptor (beta chain) described here comes from a study of CD8 T cells in Susac syndrome. Study-level results: In its TCR sequencing and HLA analysis, the study acknowledged that the number of individuals was relatively small.

RNA in amounts of 0.5 to 1 ug was reverse transcribed with random hexamers. An immunoSEQ multiplex PCR generated amplified TCR beta CDR3 products spanning 54 Vbeta and 13 Jbeta. TCRdb redid the calling of the immunoSEQ multiplex PCR reads with MiXCR, one entry per CDR3 protein. The sample yields around 300,000 distinct CDR3 sequences, 70% to 90% seen once. The sequenced target, TCR beta, came from blood CD8+ and CD4+ T cells. It was negative isolation that provided the CD8+ and CD4+ T cells, whereas TEMRA cells were enriched by FACS. The CDR3 contains 15 residues. Germline values: CDR1 LNHDA, CDR2 SQIVND (reference sequence). V dropped 2 bases and J dropped 3; count of bases not matched to a gene: 4. On this clonotype: Its antigen remains unknown.

J is TRBJ2-1 and V is TRBV19; 7 bases map to TRBD2. This TCR derives from a human donor with multiple sclerosis. Sequenced material: CD8+ T cells from PBMCs. CDR3 bases: TGTGCCAGTAGTATACTCGCGGGAGACTACAATGAGCAGTTCTTC. Encoded protein: CASSILAGDYNEQFF.